The 5 T cell receptor beta chains presented below share a single source sample, sequenced in a study of blood T cell repertoires in COVID-19. Profiling relied on immunoSEQ multiplex PCR, and the TCRdb table lists in-frame clones only, not all of them. Found here are about 99,000 clones, about 90% of them singletons; the top ten hold 2.1%. Sequencing was carried out using peripheral blood. The receptors come from a middle-aged man with COVID-19, enrolled during active disease.

This rearrangement joins TRBV15 to TRBJ2-1; 8 nucleotides line up with TRBD2. The CDR3 covers 14 residues. Germline CDR1 reads LNHNV; CDR2 reads YYDKDF (reference sequence). Losses at the gene ends were 3 bases for V and 5 bases for J; bases not matched to a gene: 3. DNA for the CDR3: TGTGCCACCAGCAGTCTGGGACTAGACAATGAGCAGTTCTTC. Translated, it gives CATSSLGLDNEQFF.

V gene TRBV28 combines with J gene TRBJ1-1, with a weak D call TRBD1 (5 bases). V was shortened by 7 bases and J by 1 base, with 16 bases between the two germline ends. CDR1 and CDR2 (germline): MDHEN, SYDVKM. The CDR3 spans 15 residues. CDR3 sequence (DNA): TGTGCCAGCACTAAGAGGACAACGGCGAACACTGAAGCTTTCTTT. Its protein product is CASTKRTTANTEAFF.

V usage is TRBV7-9 and J usage is TRBJ1-2; maybe TRBD1 (6 bases). With 5 bases removed from V and 8 bases from J, the gap between germline ends came to 12 bases. The CDR3 runs 12 residues. Looked up from germline, CDR1 is SEHNR and CDR2 is FQNEAQ (reference sequence). The CDR3 loop reads CASSLRDTGYTF. CDR3 in DNA: TGTGCCAGCAGCCTACGGGACACCGGCTACACCTTC.

A single count supports this clone. The chain links TRBV7-3 to TRBJ2-1; D perhaps matches TRBD2 (7 bases). Germline CDR1 is SGHTA and CDR2 is FQGTGA. V was trimmed by 0 bases and J by 3 bases, leaving 9 bases between them. The CDR3 consists of 15 residues. The CDR3 here is CASSLTRGGYNEQFF. DNA of the CDR3: TGTGCCAGCAGCTTAACGAGGGGGGGCTACAATGAGCAGTTCTTC. The variable domain in full, completed from reference TRBV7-3 and TRBJ2-1, reads GAGVSQTPSNKVTEKGKYVELRCDPISGHTALYWYRQSLGQGPEFLIYFQGTGAADDSGLPNDRFFAVRPEGSVSTLKIQRTERGDSAVYLCASSLTRGGYNEQFFGPGTRLTVL.

V and J are TRBV30 and TRBJ1-6; weak D call: TRBD1 (6 bases). Germline-derived CDR1 and CDR2 are GTSNPN and SVGIG (reference sequence). The CDR3 runs 14 residues. V was shortened by 1 base and J by 5 bases, with 9 bases between the two germline ends. Here the CDR3 DNA reads TGTGCCTGGAGTGGGGGGCTCGATAATTCACCCCTCCACTTT. Translation gives CAWSGGLDNSPLHF.